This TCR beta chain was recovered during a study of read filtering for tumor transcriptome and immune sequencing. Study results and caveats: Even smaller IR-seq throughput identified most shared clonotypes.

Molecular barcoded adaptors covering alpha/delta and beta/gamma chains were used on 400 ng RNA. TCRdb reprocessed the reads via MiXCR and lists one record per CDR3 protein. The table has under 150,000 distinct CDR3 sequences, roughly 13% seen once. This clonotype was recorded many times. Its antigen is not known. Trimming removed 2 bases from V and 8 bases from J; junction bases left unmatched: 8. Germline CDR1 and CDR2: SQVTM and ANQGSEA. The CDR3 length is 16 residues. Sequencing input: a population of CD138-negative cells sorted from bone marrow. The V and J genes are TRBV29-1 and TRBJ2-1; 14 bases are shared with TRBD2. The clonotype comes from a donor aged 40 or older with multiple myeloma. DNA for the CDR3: TGCAGCGTTGAAAGACTAGCGGGAGGGGTGGGGGATGAGCAGTTCTTC. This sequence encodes CSVERLAGGVGDEQFF.